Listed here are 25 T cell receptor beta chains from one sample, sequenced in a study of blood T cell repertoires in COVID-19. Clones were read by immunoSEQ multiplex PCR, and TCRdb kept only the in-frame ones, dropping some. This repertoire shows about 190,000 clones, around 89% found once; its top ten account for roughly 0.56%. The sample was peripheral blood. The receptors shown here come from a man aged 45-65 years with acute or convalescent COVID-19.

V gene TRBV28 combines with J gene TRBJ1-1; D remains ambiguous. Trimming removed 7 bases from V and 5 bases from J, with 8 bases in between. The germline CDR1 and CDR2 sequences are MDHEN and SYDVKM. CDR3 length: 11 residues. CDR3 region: CASKRMTEAFF. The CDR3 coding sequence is TGTGCCAGCAAGCGTATGACTGAAGCTTTCTTT.

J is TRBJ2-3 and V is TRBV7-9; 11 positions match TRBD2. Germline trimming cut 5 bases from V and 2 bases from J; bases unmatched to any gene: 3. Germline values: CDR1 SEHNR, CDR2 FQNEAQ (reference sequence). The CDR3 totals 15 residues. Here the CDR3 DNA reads TGTGCCAGCAGCATTAGCGGGAGGGCCACAGATACGCAGTATTTT. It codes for CASSISGRATDTQYF.

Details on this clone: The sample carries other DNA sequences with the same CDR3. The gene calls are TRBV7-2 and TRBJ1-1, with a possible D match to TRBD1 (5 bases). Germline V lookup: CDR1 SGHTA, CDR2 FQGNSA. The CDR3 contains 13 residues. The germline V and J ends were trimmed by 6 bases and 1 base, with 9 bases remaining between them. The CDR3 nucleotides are TGTGCCAGCAGTCTAGACAGGAACACTGAAGCTTTCTTT. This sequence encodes CASSLDRNTEAFF.

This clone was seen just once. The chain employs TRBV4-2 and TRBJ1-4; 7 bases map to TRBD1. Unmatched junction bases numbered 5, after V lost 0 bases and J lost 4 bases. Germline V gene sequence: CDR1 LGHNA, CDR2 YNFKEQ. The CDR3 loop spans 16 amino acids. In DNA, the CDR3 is TGTGCCAGCAGCCAAGAATTGACAGGGATTAATGAAAAACTGTTTTTT. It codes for CASSQELTGINEKLFF.

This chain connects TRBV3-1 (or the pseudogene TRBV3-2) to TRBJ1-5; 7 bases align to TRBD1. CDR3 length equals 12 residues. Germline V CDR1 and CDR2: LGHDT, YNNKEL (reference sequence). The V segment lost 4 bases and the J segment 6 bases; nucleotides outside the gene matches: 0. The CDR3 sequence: CASSRQGQPQHF. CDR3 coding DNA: TGTGCCAGCAGCCGACAGGGTCAGCCCCAGCATTTT.

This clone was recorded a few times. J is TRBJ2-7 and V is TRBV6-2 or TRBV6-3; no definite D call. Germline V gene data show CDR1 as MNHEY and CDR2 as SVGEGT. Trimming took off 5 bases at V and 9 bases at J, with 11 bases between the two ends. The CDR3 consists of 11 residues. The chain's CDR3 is CASSGRLRQYF. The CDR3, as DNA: TGTGCCAGCAGTGGCAGGCTTCGGCAGTACTTC.

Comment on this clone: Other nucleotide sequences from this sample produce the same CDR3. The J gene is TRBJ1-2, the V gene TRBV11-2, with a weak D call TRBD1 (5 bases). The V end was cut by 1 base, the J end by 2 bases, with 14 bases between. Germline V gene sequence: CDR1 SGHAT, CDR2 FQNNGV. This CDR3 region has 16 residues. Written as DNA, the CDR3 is TGTGCCAGCAGCTTAGGTCCTCAGGGTCTCAACTATGGCTACACCTTC. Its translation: CASSLGPQGLNYGYTF.

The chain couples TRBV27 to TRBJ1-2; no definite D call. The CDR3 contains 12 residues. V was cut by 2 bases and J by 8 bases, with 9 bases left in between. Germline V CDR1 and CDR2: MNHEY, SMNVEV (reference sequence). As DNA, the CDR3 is TGTGCCAGCAGTTTACGCGGGGTCGGCTACACCTTC. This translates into CASSLRGVGYTF.

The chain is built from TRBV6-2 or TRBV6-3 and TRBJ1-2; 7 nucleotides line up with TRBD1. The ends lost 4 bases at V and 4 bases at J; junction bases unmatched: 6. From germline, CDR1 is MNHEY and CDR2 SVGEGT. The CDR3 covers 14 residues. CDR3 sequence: CASSSTDRFYGYTF. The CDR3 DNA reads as TGTGCCAGCAGTTCAACGGACAGGTTCTATGGCTACACCTTC.

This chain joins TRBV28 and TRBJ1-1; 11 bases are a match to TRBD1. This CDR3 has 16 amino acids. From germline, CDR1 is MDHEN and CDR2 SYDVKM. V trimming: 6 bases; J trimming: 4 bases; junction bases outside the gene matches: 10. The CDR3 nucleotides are TGTGCCAGCAGATTTAGGACAGGGGGCGGGGGCACTGAAGCTTTCTTT. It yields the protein CASRFRTGGGGTEAFF.

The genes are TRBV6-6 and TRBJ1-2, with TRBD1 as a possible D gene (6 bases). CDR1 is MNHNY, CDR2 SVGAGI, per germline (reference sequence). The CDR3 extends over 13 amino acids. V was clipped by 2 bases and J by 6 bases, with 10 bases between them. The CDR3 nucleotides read TGTGCCAGCAGTTACGTTCAGGGGAATGGCTACACCTTC. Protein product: CASSYVQGNGYTF.

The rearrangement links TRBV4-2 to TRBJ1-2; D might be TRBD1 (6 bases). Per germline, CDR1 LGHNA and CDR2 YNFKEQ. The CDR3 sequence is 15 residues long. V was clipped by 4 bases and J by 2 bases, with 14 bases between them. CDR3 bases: TGTGCCAGCAGCCCCGAACAGGGATCAAACTATGGCTACACCTTC. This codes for CASSPEQGSNYGYTF.

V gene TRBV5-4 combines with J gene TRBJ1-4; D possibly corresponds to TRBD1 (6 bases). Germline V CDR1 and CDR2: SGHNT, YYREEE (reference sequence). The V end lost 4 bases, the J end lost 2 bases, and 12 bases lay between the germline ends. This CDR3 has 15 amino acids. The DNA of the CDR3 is TGTGCCAGCAGCGGGGGGGGCTCGACTAATGAAAAACTGTTTTTT. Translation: CASSGGGSTNEKLFF.

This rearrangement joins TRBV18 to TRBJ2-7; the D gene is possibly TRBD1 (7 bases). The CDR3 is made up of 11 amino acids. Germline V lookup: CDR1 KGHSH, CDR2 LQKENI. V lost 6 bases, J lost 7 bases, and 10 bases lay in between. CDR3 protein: CASSPGGEQYV. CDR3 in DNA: TGTGCCAGCTCCCCAGGGGGGGAGCAGTACGTC.

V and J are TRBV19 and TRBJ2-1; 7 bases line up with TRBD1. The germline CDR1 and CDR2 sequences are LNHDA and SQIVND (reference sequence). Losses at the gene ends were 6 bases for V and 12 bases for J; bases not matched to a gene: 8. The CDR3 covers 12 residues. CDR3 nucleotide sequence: TGTGCCAGTAGGGACTCCGGGACAGCGCAGTTCTTC. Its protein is CASRDSGTAQFF.

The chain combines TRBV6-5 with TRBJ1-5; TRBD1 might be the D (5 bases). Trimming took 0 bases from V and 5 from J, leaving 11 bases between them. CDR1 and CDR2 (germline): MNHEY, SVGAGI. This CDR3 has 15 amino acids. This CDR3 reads CASSYSTGRDQPQHF. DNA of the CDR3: TGTGCCAGCAGTTACTCGACGGGCAGGGATCAGCCCCAGCATTTT.

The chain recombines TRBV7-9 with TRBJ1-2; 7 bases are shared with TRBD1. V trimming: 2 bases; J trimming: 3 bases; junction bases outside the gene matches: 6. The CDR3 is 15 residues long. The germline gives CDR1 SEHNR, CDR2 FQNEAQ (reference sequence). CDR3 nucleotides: TGTGCCAGCAGCTTAAGTTCAGGGGGGTACTATGGCTACACCTTC. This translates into CASSLSSGGYYGYTF.

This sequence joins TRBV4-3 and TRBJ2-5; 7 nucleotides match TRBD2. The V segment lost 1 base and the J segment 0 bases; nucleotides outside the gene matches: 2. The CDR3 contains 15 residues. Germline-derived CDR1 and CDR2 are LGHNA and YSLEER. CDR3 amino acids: CASSQAGGNQETQYF. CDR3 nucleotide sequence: TGCGCCAGCAGCCAAGCGGGGGGAAACCAAGAGACCCAGTACTTC.

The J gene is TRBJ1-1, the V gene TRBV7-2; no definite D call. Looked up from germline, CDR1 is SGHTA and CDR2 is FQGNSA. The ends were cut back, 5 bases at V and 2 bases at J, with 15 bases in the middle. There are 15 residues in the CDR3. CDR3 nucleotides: TGTGCCAGCAGCACGCAGGCCGACGCTAACACTGAAGCTTTCTTT. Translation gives CASSTQADANTEAFF.

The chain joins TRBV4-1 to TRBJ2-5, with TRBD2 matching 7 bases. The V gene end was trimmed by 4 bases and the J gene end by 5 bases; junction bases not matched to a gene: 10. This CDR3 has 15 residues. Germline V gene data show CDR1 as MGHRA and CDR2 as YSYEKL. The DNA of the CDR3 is TGCGCCAGCAGCCGTTGGGCGGGAGTTGGGGAGACCCAGTACTTC. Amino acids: CASSRWAGVGETQYF.

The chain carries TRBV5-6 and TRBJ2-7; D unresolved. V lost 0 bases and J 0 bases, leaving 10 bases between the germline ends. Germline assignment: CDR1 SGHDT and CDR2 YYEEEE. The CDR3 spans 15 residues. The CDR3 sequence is CASSLGPGSSYEQYF. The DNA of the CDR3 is TGTGCCAGCAGCTTGGGTCCAGGAAGCTCCTACGAGCAGTACTTC.

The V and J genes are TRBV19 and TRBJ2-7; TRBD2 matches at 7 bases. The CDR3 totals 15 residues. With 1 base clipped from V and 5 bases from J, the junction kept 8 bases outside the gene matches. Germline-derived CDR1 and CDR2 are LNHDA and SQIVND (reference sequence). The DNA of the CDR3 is TGTGCCAGTAGTATAGTTCTAGCGGACGCCCACGAGCAGTACTTC. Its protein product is CASSIVLADAHEQYF.

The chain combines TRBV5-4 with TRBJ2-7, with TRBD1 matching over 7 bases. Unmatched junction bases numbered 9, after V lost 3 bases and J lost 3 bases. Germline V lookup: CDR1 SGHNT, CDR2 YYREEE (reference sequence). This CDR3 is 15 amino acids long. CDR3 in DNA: TGTGCCAGCAGCTCTAAACAGGGGCTGGACTACGAGCAGTACTTC. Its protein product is CASSSKQGLDYEQYF.

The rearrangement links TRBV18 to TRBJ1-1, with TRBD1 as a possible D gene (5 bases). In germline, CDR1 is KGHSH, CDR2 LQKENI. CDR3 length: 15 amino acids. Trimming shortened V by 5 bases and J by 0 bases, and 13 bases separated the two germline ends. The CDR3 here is CASSSGGVVNTEAFF. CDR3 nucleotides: TGTGCCAGCTCAAGCGGAGGGGTCGTGAACACTGAAGCTTTCTTT. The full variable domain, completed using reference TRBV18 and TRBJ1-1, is NAGVMQNPRHLVRRRGQEARLRCSPMKGHSHVYWYRQLPEEGLKFMVYLQKENIIDESGMPKERFSAEFPKEGPSILRIQQVVRGDSAAYFCASSSGGVVNTEAFFGQGTRLTVV.

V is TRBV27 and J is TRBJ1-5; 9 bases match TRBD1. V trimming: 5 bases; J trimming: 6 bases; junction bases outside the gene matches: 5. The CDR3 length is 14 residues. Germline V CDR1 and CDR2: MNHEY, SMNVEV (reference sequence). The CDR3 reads CASSDRGYSQPQHF. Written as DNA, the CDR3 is TGTGCCAGCAGTGACAGGGGGTATAGTCAGCCCCAGCATTTT.